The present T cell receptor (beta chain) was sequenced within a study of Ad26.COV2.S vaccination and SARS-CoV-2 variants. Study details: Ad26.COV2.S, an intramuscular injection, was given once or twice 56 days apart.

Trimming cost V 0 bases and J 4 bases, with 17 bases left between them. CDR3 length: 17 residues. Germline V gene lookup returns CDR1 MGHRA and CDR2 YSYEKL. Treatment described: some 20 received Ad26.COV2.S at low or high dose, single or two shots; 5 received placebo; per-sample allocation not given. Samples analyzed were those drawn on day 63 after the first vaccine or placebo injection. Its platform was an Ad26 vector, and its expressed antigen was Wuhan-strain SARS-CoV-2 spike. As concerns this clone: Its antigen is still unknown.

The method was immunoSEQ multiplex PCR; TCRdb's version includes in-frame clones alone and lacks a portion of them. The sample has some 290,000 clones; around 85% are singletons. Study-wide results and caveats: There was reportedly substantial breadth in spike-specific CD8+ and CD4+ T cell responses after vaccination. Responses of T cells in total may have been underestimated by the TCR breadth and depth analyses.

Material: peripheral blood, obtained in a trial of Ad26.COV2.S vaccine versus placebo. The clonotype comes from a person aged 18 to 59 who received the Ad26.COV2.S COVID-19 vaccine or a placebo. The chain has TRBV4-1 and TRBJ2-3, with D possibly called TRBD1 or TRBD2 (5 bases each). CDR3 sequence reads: CASSQEGWGWESDTQYF. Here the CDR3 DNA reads TGCGCCAGCAGCCAAGAGGGCTGGGGGTGGGAGTCAGATACGCAGTATTTT.